These T cell receptor beta chains were read from a single sample in a study of T cell responses to AZD1222 COVID-19 vaccine. Assay used: immunoSEQ multiplex PCR; TCRdb lists only in-frame clones, some missing. The sample includes some 120,000 clones, roughly nine tenths of them seen just once. Sequenced material: peripheral blood, taken on day 0 of AZD1222 vaccination. The receptors come from an adult in good health. Both conserved end residues are part of each CDR3. The D gene is left open where the match is weak. Size is omitted from some rows. Given values are once, few, many or a class for expanded clones.

>TRBD1|-|TRBV4-1|TRBJ2-7
CASSQAGQGVGEQYF
TGCGCCAGCAGCCAAGCGGGACAGGGCGTCGGGGAGCAGTACTTC
>TRBD1|-|TRBV24-1|TRBJ2-7
CATSRPGGSEQYF
TGTGCCACCAGTCGACCAGGGGGTAGCGAGCAGTACTTC
>TRBD1|-|TRBV25-1|TRBJ1-6
CATTGQGITSPLHF
TGTGCCACCACCGGACAGGGTATTACTTCACCCCTCCACTTT
>-|-|TRBV24-1|TRBJ1-5
CATSGGNSNQPQHF
TGTGCCACGTCGGGAGGGAATAGCAATCAGCCCCAGCATTTT
>-|-|TRBV7-9|TRBJ2-5
CASSLRRQRQAPETQYF
TGTGCCAGCAGCTTACGGAGGCAAAGGCAGGCCCCCGAGACCCAGTACTTC
>TRBD2|-|TRBV9|TRBJ2-7
CASSLTPSGLAGHSYEQYF
TGTGCCAGCAGCCTCACACCGTCGGGACTAGCGGGGCACTCCTACGAGCAGTACTTC
>TRBD1|-|TRBV28|TRBJ1-2
CASTSGQVSYGYTF
TGTGCCAGCACTTCCGGACAGGTTAGCTATGGCTACACCTTC
>-|-|TRBV6-5|TRBJ1-5
CASSSRGSNQPQHF
TGTGCCAGCAGTTCAAGGGGTTCCAATCAGCCCCAGCATTTT
>-|-|TRBV5-6|TRBJ2-5
CASSPQSGQETQYF
TGTGCCAGCAGCCCCCAGTCGGGTCAAGAGACCCAGTACTTC
>TRBD2|-|TRBV6-5|TRBJ2-7
CASSHSGGLRYEQYF
TGTGCCAGCAGTCATTCGGGGGGGCTACGATACGAGCAGTACTTC
>TRBD1|once|TRBV3-1/TRBV3-2|TRBJ1-4
CASSQPTGGNEKLFF
TGTGCCAGCAGCCAACCTACAGGGGGTAATGAAAAACTGTTTTTT
>TRBD2|-|TRBV11-2|TRBJ2-1
CASSLEWAGDEQFF
TGTGCCAGCAGCTTAGAATGGGCGGGGGATGAGCAGTTCTTC
>-|-|TRBV18|TRBJ1-1
CASSPLRDGSAEAFF
TGTGCCAGCTCACCACTACGGGACGGGAGTGCTGAAGCTTTCTTT
>TRBD1|-|TRBV4-1|TRBJ1-2
CASSQAGGRNGYTF
TGCGCCAGCAGCCAGGCAGGGGGTCGGAATGGCTACACCTTC
>TRBD1|-|TRBV28|TRBJ2-7
CASSSTGGRYEQYF
TGTGCCAGCAGTAGTACAGGGGGCAGGTACGAGCAGTACTTC
>TRBD1|-|TRBV27|TRBJ1-1
CASRGQSRGTEAFF
TGTGCCAGCAGGGGACAGTCAAGAGGAACTGAAGCTTTCTTT
>-|-|TRBV7-9|TRBJ1-2
CASSLVSGYTF
TGTGCCAGCAGCTTAGTCAGCGGCTACACCTTC
>-|-|TRBV12-5|TRBJ1-1
CASGLGQEREAFF
TGTGCTAGTGGTTTGGGGCAGGAGAGGGAAGCTTTCTTT
>-|once|TRBV11-2|TRBJ2-5
CASSYGNQETQYF
TGTGCCAGCAGCTACGGGAACCAAGAGACCCAGTACTTC
>TRBD2|-|TRBV4-1|TRBJ2-3
CASSRGGLSFDRTDTQYF
TGCGCCAGCAGCCGCGGGGGGCTCTCCTTTGACCGCACAGATACGCAGTATTTT
>-|-|TRBV5-1|TRBJ2-2
CASSLEGPGELFF
TGCGCCAGCAGCTTGGAGGGTCCCGGGGAGCTGTTTTTT
>-|-|TRBV12-3/TRBV12-4|TRBJ2-7
CASSTMIYEQYF
TGTGCCAGCAGCACCATGATTTACGAGCAGTACTTC
>-|-|TRBV5-4|TRBJ1-1
CASSFQINRNTEAFF
TGTGCCAGCAGCTTTCAAATAAACAGGAACACTGAAGCTTTCTTT
>-|-|TRBV28|TRBJ1-1
CASMGSPFTEAFF
TGTGCCAGCATGGGCAGTCCTTTCACTGAAGCTTTCTTT
>-|-|TRBV12-3/TRBV12-4|TRBJ1-1
CASSLWGTEAFF
TGTGCCAGCAGTTTATGGGGAACTGAAGCTTTCTTT
>-|-|TRBV15|TRBJ2-5
CATSRDGDWETQYF
TGTGCCACCAGCAGAGATGGAGACTGGGAGACCCAGTACTTC
>-|-|TRBV5-1|TRBJ1-6
CASTSGESSSPLHF
TGCGCCAGCACCTCGGGGGAATCGTCTTCACCCCTCCACTTT
>-|few|TRBV14|TRBJ1-3
CASSQDRAREDQTIYF
TGTGCCAGCAGCCAAGATCGCGCCAGGGAGGATCAGACCATATATTTT
>-|once|TRBV7-9|TRBJ1-6
CASSLDRGPSPLHF
TGTGCCAGCAGCTTGGACAGAGGGCCATCACCCCTCCACTTT
>-|-|TRBV19|TRBJ1-4
CASKGGATNEKLFF
TGTGCCAGTAAGGGAGGTGCAACTAATGAAAAACTGTTTTTT
>TRBD1|-|TRBV6-5|TRBJ1-2
CASNEIQGAWGYTF
TGTGCCAGCAACGAGATACAGGGGGCATGGGGCTACACCTTC
>-|-|TRBV7-3|TRBJ1-2
CASSSGPRDNYGYTF
TGTGCCAGCAGCTCGGGCCCGCGGGATAACTATGGCTACACCTTC